This T cell receptor beta chain is from a study of shared clonotypes between healthy human individuals. Points from the study as a whole: Exclusively blood specimens were collected; tissue repertoires likely differ.

Per the study methods: Filtering differed, since immunoSEQ gave only junction sequences and no quality scores. Clones were read by immunoSEQ multiplex PCR, and TCRdb kept only the in-frame ones, dropping some. V and J calls and clone size follow that table, whereas D and trimming were derived from the DNA. The table lists 2 million to 2.5 million clones, almost 96% of them singletons. The germline gives CDR1 SGHDT, CDR2 YYEEEE. The CDR3 runs 18 residues. Trimming stripped 0 bases from V and 1 base from J, with 19 bases between. With respect to this clone: What it binds is unknown.

The genes are TRBV5-6 and TRBJ2-5, with unresolved D. The clonotype was recovered from a man aged 18 to 29 in good health. The sample was naive CD4+ T cells sorted from blood. Stated subset: CD45RA+ positively selected. DNA of the CDR3: TGTGCCAGCAGCTTGGGTATGTGGCGACGCCAACCCCAAGAGACCCAGTACTTC. Translated: CASSLGMWRRQPQETQYF.